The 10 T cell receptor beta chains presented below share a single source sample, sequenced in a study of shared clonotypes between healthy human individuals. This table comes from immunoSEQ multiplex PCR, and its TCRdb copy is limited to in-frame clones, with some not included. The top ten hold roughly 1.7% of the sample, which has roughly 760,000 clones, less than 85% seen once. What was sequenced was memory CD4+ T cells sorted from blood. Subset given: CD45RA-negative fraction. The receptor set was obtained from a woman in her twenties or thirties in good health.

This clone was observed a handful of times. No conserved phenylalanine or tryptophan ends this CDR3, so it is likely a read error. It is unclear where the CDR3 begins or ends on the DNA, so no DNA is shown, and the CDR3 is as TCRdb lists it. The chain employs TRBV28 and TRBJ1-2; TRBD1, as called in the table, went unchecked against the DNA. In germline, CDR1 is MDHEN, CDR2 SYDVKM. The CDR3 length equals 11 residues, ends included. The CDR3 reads CASSPRDSVLL.

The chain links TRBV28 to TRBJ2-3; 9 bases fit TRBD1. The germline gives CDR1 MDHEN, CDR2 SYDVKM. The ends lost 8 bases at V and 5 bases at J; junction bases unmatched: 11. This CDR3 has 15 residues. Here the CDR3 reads CASALFTGGIDTQYF. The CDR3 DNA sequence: TGTGCCAGCGCCCTTTTTACAGGGGGCATAGATACGCAGTATTTT. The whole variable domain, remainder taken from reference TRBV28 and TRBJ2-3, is DVKVTQSSRYLVKRTGEKVFLECVQDMDHENMFWYRQDPGLGLRLIYFSYDVKMKEKGDIPEGYSVSREKKERFSLILESASTNQTSMYLCASALFTGGIDTQYFGPGTRLTVL.

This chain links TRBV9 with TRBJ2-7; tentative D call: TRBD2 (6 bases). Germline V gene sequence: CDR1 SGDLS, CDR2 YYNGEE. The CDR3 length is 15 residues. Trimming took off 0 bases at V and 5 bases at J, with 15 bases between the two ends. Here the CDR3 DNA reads TGTGCCAGCAGCGTAGAAGTAGGAGGGTTCGACGAGCAGTACTTC. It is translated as CASSVEVGGFDEQYF. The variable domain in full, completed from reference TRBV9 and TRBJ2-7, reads DSGVTQTPKHLITATGQRVTLRCSPRSGDLSVYWYQQSLDQGLQFLIQYYNGEERAKGNILERFSAQQFPDLHSELNLSSLELGDSALYFCASSVEVGGFDEQYFGPGTRLTVT.

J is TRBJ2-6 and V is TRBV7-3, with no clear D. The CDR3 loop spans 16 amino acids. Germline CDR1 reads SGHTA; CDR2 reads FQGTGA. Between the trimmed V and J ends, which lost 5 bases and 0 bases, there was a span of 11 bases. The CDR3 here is CASSLDRVSGANVLTF. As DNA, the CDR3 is TGTGCCAGCAGCCTCGATCGGGTCTCTGGGGCCAACGTCCTGACTTTC.

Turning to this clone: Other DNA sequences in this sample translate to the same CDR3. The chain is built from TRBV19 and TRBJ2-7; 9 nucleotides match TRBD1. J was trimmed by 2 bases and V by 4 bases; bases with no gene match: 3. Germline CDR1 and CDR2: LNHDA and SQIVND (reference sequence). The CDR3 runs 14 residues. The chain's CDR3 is CASSTGQGTYEQYF. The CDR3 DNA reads TGTGCCAGTAGTACCGGACAGGGGACCTACGAGCAGTACTTC. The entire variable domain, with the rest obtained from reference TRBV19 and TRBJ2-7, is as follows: DGGITQSPKYLFRKEGQNVTLSCEQNLNHDAMYWYRQDPGQGLRLIYYSQIVNDFQKGDIAEGYSVSREKKESFPLTVTSAQKNPTAFYLCASSTGQGTYEQYFGPGTRLTVT.

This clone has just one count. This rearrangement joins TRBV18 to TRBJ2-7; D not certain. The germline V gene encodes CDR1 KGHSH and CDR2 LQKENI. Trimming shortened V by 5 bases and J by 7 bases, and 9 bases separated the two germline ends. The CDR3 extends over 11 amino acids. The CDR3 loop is CASSAANEQYF. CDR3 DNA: TGTGCCAGCTCAGCAGCGAATGAGCAGTACTTC. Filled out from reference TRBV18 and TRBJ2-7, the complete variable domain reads NAGVMQNPRHLVRRRGQEARLRCSPMKGHSHVYWYRQLPEEGLKFMVYLQKENIIDESGMPKERFSAEFPKEGPSILRIQQVVRGDSAAYFCASSAANEQYFGPGTRLTVT.

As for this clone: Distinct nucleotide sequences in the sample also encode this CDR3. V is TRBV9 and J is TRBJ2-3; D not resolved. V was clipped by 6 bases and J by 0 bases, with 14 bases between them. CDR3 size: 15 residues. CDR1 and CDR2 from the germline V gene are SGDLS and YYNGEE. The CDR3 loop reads CASTRARFSTDTQYF. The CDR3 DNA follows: TGTGCCAGCACTAGGGCCAGGTTTAGCACAGATACGCAGTATTTT.

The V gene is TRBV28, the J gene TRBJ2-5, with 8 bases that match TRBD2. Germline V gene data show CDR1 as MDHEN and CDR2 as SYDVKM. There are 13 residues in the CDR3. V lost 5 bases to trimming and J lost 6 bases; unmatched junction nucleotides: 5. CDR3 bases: TGTGCCAGCAGTGCGACTAGCGTTCAGACCCAGTACTTC. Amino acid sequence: CASSATSVQTQYF.

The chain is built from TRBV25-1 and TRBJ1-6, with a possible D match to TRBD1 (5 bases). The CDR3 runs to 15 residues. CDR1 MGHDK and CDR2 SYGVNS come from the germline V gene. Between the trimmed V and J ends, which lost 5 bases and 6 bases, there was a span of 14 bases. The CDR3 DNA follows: TGTGCCAGCAGTCCTGACAGAGTCGCTAATTCACCCCTCCACTTT. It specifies CASSPDRVANSPLHF.

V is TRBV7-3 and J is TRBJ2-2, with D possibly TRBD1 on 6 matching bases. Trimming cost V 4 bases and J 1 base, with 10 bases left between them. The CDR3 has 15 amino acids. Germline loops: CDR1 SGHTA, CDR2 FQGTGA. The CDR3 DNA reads TGTGCCAGCAGCTGGCAGGGGAAGAACACCGGGGAGCTGTTTTTT. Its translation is CASSWQGKNTGELFF.